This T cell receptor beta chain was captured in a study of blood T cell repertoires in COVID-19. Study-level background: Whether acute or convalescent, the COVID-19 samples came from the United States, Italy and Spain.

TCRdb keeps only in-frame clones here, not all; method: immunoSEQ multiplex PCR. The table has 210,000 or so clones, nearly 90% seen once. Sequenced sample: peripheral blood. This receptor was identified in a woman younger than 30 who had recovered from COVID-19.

In DNA form, the CDR3 reads TGTGCCAGCAGCCCCGCAGGACTAGCGGGAGGTTACGGGGAGCTGTTTTTT. Protein sequence: CASSPAGLAGGYGELFF. This rearrangement joins TRBV7-9 to TRBJ2-2, with 14 bases identical to TRBD2. The ends lost 5 bases at V and 7 bases at J; junction bases unmatched: 9. From germline, CDR1 is SEHNR and CDR2 FQNEAQ (reference sequence). CDR3 length equals 17 residues.